This entry lists 21 T cell receptor beta chains sequenced from one sample in a study of blood T cells in healthy people across ages (dated by TCRdb to between 2015 and 2017). Library construction relied on 5' RACE. Instrument on record: Illumina HiSeq 2500. A second PCR of about 6 to 11 cycles was performed with a sample-barcoded 5' primer and a J-beta primer mix. The raw public data were reprocessed by TCRdb itself: fastp quality trimming at Q25, MiXCR clonotype calling, in-frame beta chains only. Each entry is one CDR3 protein sequence, shown with its most common DNA and genes. The sample records almost 1 million distinct CDR3 sequences, 51% of which are singletons. The ten biggest clones cover about a fifth of the sample. Input material: blood. The receptors derive from a woman aged 60-75 years in good health.

V gene TRBV7-2 combines with J gene TRBJ2-7, with D unclear. From germline, CDR1 is SGHTA and CDR2 FQGNSA. This CDR3 spans 14 amino acids. V was clipped by 6 bases and J by 6 bases, with 18 bases between them. The CDR3 bases are TGTGCCAGCAGGGTGCCATACCTGTGGTCCGAGCAGTACTTC. Translated: CASRVPYLWSEQYF.

The chain carries TRBV3-1 and TRBJ2-4; TRBD1 is a possible D gene (6 bases). The CDR3 has 16 amino acids. CDR1 and CDR2 (germline): LGHDT, YNNKEL (reference sequence). V was cut by 3 bases and J by 3 bases, with 15 bases left in between. In nucleotides, the CDR3 is TGTGCCAGCAGCCAGGGACATGCCGCGGTCAAAAACATTCAGTACTTC. Encoded protein: CASSQGHAAVKNIQYF.

This clonotype was counted only a few times. The gene calls are TRBV10-3 and TRBJ2-3; 9 bases line up with TRBD1. CDR1 ENHRY and CDR2 SYGVKD come from the germline V gene. J lost 1 base, V lost 8 bases, and 7 bases had no gene match. This CDR3 region has 15 residues. CDR3 residues: CAIARTGEGTDTQYF. CDR3 DNA: TGTGCCATCGCACGGACAGGGGAAGGCACAGATACGCAGTATTTT.

V usage is TRBV29-1 and J usage is TRBJ2-1, with a weak D call TRBD1 (5 bases). CDR1 and CDR2 from the germline V gene are SQVTM and ANQGSEA. Trimming cost V 1 base and J 1 base, with 11 bases left between them. The CDR3 runs to 15 residues. The CDR3: CSVEGVQGSYNEQFF. The CDR3 DNA is TGCAGCGTTGAAGGGGTTCAGGGATCCTACAATGAGCAGTTCTTC.

This clonotype was seen more than once but under ten times. The CDR3 reads CASSYVSVEETQYF. The CDR3 bases are TGTGCCAGCAGTTACGTCTCTGTTGAGGAGACCCAGTACTTC. The chain has TRBV6-2 or TRBV6-3 and TRBJ2-5; D not resolved. Between the trimmed V and J ends, which lost 2 bases and 5 bases, there was a span of 12 bases. The CDR3 spans 14 residues. From germline, CDR1 is MNHEY and CDR2 SVGEGT.

The chain has TRBV7-3 and TRBJ2-5, with 9 bases fitting TRBD1. The germline CDR1 and CDR2 sequences are SGHTA and FQGTGA. The CDR3 sequence is 15 residues long. V shed 5 bases and J 5 bases; nucleotides not matched to a gene: 9. CDR3 loop: CASSTRTGGWETQYF. The DNA for the CDR3 is TGTGCCAGCAGCACGAGAACAGGGGGCTGGGAGACCCAGTACTTC.

This clonotype was seen more than once but under ten times. The chain combines TRBV20-1 with TRBJ1-6; 7 nucleotides align to TRBD1. Germline lookup yields CDR1 DFQATT and CDR2 SNEGSKA (reference sequence). J lost 8 bases, V lost 2 bases, and 9 bases had no gene match. This CDR3 spans 15 amino acids. The CDR3 DNA follows: TGCAGTGCTAGACTACGGGGACAGCCATATTCACCCCTCCACTTT. Protein product: CSARLRGQPYSPLHF.

J is TRBJ2-4 and V is TRBV5-8; perhaps D is TRBD1 or TRBD2 (5 bases each). V gave up 0 bases and J gave up 13 bases, with 20 bases separating them. Germline CDR1 SGHTS, CDR2 YDEGEE. This CDR3 has 15 amino acids. The CDR3 region is CASSLVGDGNYKQYF. CDR3 DNA: TGTGCCAGCAGCTTGGTGGGGGACGGAAATTACAAGCAGTACTTC. The complete variable domain, with remaining parts taken from reference TRBV5-8 and TRBJ2-4, reads EAGVTQSPTHLIKTRGQQATLRCSPISGHTSVYWYQQALGLGLQFLLWYDEGEERNRGNFPPRFSGRQFPNYSSELNVNALELEDSALYLCASSLVGDGNYKQYFGAGTRLSVL.

The gene calls are TRBV7-2 and TRBJ2-7, with 12 bases fitting TRBD1. There are 17 residues in the CDR3. With 2 bases clipped from V and 5 bases from J, the junction kept 10 bases outside the gene matches. Germline CDR1 is SGHTA and CDR2 is FQGNSA. In DNA form, the CDR3 reads TGTGCCAGCAGCTTAAATCGGGCAGGGACAGGGGGCAACGAGCAGTACTTC. Its translation: CASSLNRAGTGGNEQYF.

This clonotype was detected a few times. V usage is TRBV10-2 and J usage is TRBJ1-5; TRBD1 is a possible D gene (5 bases). There are 15 residues in the CDR3. Germline V gives CDR1 WSHSY, CDR2 SAAADI. The V and J ends lost 2 bases and 4 bases respectively, with 12 bases between them. The chain's CDR3 is CASSEPGTVNQPQHF. The DNA for the CDR3 is TGCGCCAGCAGTGAGCCAGGGACGGTTAATCAGCCCCAGCATTTT.

This clonotype was seen a handful of times. V gene TRBV20-1 combines with J gene TRBJ2-4; TRBD2 agrees at 8 bases. The J call is in doubt because the DNA end fits TRBJ2-7 better. Looked up from germline, CDR1 is DFQATT and CDR2 is SNEGSKA (reference sequence). CDR3 length: 15 amino acids. The CDR3 spells CSANFRSGKGYEQYF. CDR3 DNA: TGCAGTGCTAATTTCCGTAGCGGGAAAGGCTACGAGCAGTACTTC.

The chain carries TRBV12-3 or TRBV12-4 and TRBJ1-2; D perhaps matches TRBD1 (5 bases). The CDR3 covers 15 residues. V lost 0 bases to trimming and J lost 6 bases, with 14 bases between them. The DNA for the CDR3 is TGTGCCAGCAGTTTAGCCGCCCAGGGTAAAGATGGCTACACCTTC. Its protein is CASSLAAQGKDGYTF.

The V gene is TRBV7-2, the J gene TRBJ2-7; possibly TRBD2 for D (6 bases). The CDR3 is 14 amino acids. Germline V gene lookup returns CDR1 SGHTA and CDR2 FQGNSA. Trimming removed 5 bases at V and 12 bases at J, with 23 bases between. CDR3 DNA sequence: TGTGCCAGCAGCCCAGGCGGGACCCCCACCGGAGTGTACTTC. Encoded protein: CASSPGGTPTGVYF. The full variable domain, completed using reference TRBV7-2 and TRBJ2-7, is GAGVSQSPSNKVTEKGKDVELRCDPISGHTALYWYRQSLGQGLEFLIYFQGNSAPDKSGLPSDRFSAERTGGSVSTLTIQRTQQEDSAVYLCASSPGGTPTGVYFGPGTRLTVT.

The CDR3, as DNA: TGCAGCGTTGTCAGAGGCGCGCAGGGGGGGACTGAAGCTTTCTTT. Amino acids: CSVVRGAQGGTEAFF. This chain links TRBV29-1 with TRBJ1-1; TRBD1 agrees at 7 bases. This CDR3 comprises 15 residues. Trimming took 4 bases from V and 5 from J; bases not matched to a gene: 13. Germline V lookup: CDR1 SQVTM, CDR2 ANQGSEA.

V is TRBV7-9 and J is TRBJ2-7; D might be TRBD1 (6 bases). With the DNA end fitting TRBJ2-5 better, the J assignment may be wrong. This CDR3 contains 15 residues. Germline loops: CDR1 SEHNR, CDR2 FQNEAQ (reference sequence). CDR3 amino acids: CASSYRDGTPPTQYF. In DNA form, the CDR3 reads TGTGCCAGCAGCTACAGGGACGGGACCCCCCCGACCCAGTACTTC.

The V gene is TRBV5-1, the J gene TRBJ2-3; D gene unclear. The CDR3 runs 14 residues. Germline V lookup: CDR1 SGHRS, CDR2 YFSETQ. V was cut by 4 bases and J by 6 bases, with 15 bases left in between. In DNA form, the CDR3 reads TGCGCCAGCAGCACGACCCCGGGTCGGGATACGCAGTATTTT. Its translation: CASSTTPGRDTQYF. The entire variable domain, with the rest obtained from reference TRBV5-1 and TRBJ2-3, is as follows: KAGVTQTPRYLIKTRGQQVTLSCSPISGHRSVSWYQQTPGQGLQFLFEYFSETQRNKGNFPGRFSGRQFSNSRSEMNVSTLELGDSALYLCASSTTPGRDTQYFGPGTRLTVL.

V usage is TRBV2 and J usage is TRBJ1-5, with D perhaps matching TRBD1 (5 bases). This CDR3 contains 15 residues. The V gene's germline CDR1 is SNHLY and CDR2 FYNNEI. Trimming took off 6 bases at V and 0 bases at J, with 12 bases between the two ends. The CDR3 reads CASSYNRNSNQPQHF. CDR3 coding DNA: TGTGCCAGCAGCTATAACAGGAATAGCAATCAGCCCCAGCATTTT.

This clonotype occurred many times. The J gene is TRBJ2-7, the V gene TRBV10-3; D unclear. Trimming pared 0 bases from V and 6 bases from J, leaving 18 bases between. Germline V gene sequence: CDR1 ENHRY, CDR2 SYGVKD. The CDR3 consists of 16 residues. The DNA of the CDR3 is TGTGCCATCAGTGAGTCGATGGCGACGCGGTTATCCGAGCAGTACTTC. This gives the protein CAISESMATRLSEQYF.

V is TRBV6-2 or TRBV6-3 and J is TRBJ2-4; D is perhaps TRBD2 (6 bases). The germline gives CDR1 MNHEY, CDR2 SVGEGT. The V and J ends lost 4 bases and 2 bases respectively, with 12 bases between them. The CDR3 has 15 residues. Here the CDR3 reads CASSSGTGSKNIQYF. CDR3 nucleotide sequence: TGTGCCAGCAGTTCAGGGACTGGTTCCAAAAACATTCAGTACTTC.

This clonotype came up a few times. This sequence joins TRBV20-1 and TRBJ2-6; D remains unclear. The CDR3 is 12 residues long. Germline CDR1 DFQATT, CDR2 SNEGSKA (reference sequence). The CDR3 reads CSISQISNVLTF. The CDR3 coding sequence is TGCTCAATTAGTCAGATATCCAACGTCCTGACTTTC.

The chain couples TRBV20-1 to TRBJ1-1, with a tentative D call TRBD1 (5 bases). The CDR3 consists of 13 residues. The V end lost 3 bases, the J end lost 5 bases, and 13 bases lay between the germline ends. CDR1 is DFQATT and CDR2 is SNEGSKA in the germline V gene (reference sequence). This CDR3 is CSASIPGGTEAFF. CDR3 bases: TGCAGTGCTAGTATTCCCGGGGGTACTGAAGCTTTCTTT.